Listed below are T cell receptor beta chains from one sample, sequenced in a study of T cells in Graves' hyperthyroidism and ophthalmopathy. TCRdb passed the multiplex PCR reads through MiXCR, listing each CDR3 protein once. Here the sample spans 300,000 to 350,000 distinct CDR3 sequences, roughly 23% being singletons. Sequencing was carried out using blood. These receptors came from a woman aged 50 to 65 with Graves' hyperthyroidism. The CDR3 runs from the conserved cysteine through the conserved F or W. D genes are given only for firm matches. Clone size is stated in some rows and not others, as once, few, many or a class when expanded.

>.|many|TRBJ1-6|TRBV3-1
CASSPLENSPLHF
TGTGCCAGCAGCCCTCTAGAGAATTCACCCCTCCACTTT
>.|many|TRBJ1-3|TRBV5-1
CASSLDRAPGNTIYF
TGCGCCAGCAGCTTGGACAGGGCGCCTGGAAACACCATATATTTT
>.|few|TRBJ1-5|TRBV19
CASSQAGGGQPQHF
TGTGCCAGTAGTCAGGCCGGCGGAGGCCAGCCCCAGCATTTT
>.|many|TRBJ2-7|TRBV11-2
CASSLVLASPSYEQYF
TGTGCCAGCAGCTTAGTGCTAGCGTCCCCCTCCTACGAGCAGTACTTC
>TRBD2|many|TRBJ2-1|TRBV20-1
CSADNPGLPYNEQFF
TGCAGTGCAGACAACCCGGGACTACCATACAATGAGCAGTTCTTC
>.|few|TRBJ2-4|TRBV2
CASSETRTIGAKNIQYF
TGTGCCAGCAGTGAAACAAGAACTATCGGAGCCAAAAACATTCAGTACTTC
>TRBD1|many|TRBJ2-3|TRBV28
CASSSAGTGRTDTQYF
TGTGCCAGCAGTTCCGCCGGGACAGGGAGGACAGATACGCAGTATTTT
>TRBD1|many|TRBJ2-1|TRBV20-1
CSASQGAGRNEQFF
TGCAGTGCTAGTCAGGGGGCTGGGAGGAATGAGCAGTTCTTC
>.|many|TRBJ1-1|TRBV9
CASSVAGGEAFF
TGTGCCAGCAGCGTAGCCGGGGGAGAAGCTTTCTTT
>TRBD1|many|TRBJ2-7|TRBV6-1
CASSRRQGKGEQYF
TGTGCCAGCAGTCGCCGACAGGGAAAGGGTGAGCAGTACTTC
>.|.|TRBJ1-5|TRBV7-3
CASSRDANQPQHF
TGTGCCAGCAGCCGGGACGCCAATCAGCCCCAGCATTTT
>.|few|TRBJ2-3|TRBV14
CASSQDLGTDTQYF
TGTGCCAGCAGCCAAGATCTAGGCACAGATACGCAGTATTTT
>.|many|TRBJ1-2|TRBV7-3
CASSLTGDIGGYTF
TGTGCCAGCAGCTTAACAGGGGATATAGGAGGCTACACCTTC
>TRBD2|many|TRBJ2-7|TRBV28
CASSLRASGTYEQYF
TGTGCCAGCAGTTTGAGGGCTAGCGGGACCTACGAGCAGTACTTC
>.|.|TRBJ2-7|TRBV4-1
CASSPEVSSYEQYF
TGCGCCAGCAGCCCAGAGGTTAGCTCCTACGAGCAGTACTTC
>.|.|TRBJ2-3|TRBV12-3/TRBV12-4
CASSPRLGTDTQYF
TGTGCCAGCAGTCCACGACTAGGAACAGATACGCAGTATTTT
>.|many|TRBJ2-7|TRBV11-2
CASSFWGFRGEGVVEQYF
TGTGCCAGCAGCTTTTGGGGATTTAGGGGGGAGGGGGTCGTGGAGCAGTACTTC
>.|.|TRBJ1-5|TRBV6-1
CASSFYKEQPQHF
TGTGCCAGCAGTTTTTACAAGGAACAGCCCCAGCATTTT
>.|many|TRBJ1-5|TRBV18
CASSPYNQPQHF
TGTGCCAGCTCACCATACAATCAGCCCCAGCATTTT
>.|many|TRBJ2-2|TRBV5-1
CASSLGRGSGELFF
TGCGCCAGCAGCTTGGGTCGTGGGTCCGGGGAGCTGTTTTTT
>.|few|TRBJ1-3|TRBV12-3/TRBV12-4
CASIYRSRSGNTIYF
TGTGCCAGCATCTACCGTTCCCGCTCTGGAAACACCATATATTTT
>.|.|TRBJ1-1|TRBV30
CAWRGDYSEAFF
TGTGCCTGGAGGGGGGATTACAGTGAAGCTTTCTTT
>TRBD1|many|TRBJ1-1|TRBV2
CASRPFSTGTGSFVTEAFF
TGTGCCAGCAGACCTTTTTCTACGGGGACAGGGAGCTTCGTGACTGAAGCTTTCTTT
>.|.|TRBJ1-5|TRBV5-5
CASSFGSSRGGQPQHF
TGTGCCAGCAGCTTTGGTAGTAGTCGGGGGGGACAGCCCCAGCATTTT
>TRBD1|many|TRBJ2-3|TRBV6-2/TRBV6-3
CASSYDIRDRATDTQYF
TGTGCCAGCAGTTACGATATCCGGGACAGGGCAACAGATACGCAGTATTTT
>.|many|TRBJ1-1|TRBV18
CASTQFGSGNTEAFF
TGTGCCAGCACACAATTTGGCAGTGGGAACACTGAAGCTTTCTTT
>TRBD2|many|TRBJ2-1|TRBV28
CASSLVLAGGPYNEQFF
TGTGCCAGCAGTTTAGTACTAGCGGGGGGGCCGTACAATGAGCAGTTCTTC
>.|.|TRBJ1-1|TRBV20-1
CSARGARETNTEAFF
TGCAGTGCTAGAGGGGCCAGGGAGACGAACACTGAAGCTTTCTTT
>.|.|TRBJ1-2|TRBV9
CASSVDTGHGDGYTF
TGTGCCAGCAGCGTAGACACAGGGCATGGGGATGGCTACACCTTC